This entry features one T cell receptor (beta chain) sequence. It has no known antigen specificity. No base qualities exist here, and no much larger clone lies one base off it. Participants in the prospective study were enrolled through a virtual design, were aged roughly 18 to 100 years, and lived in 24 United States geographic areas. In the prospective study, cohorts were assigned on the basis of participant-reported clinical history obtained from a screening survey and a study questionnaire. Mobile phlebotomists in the prospective study collected whole blood, serum and a nasopharyngeal or oropharyngeal swab from every participant. Prospective study participants could optionally give additional blood draws and questionnaires over an approximately two-month period. Before DNA extraction, blood samples from the prospective study were shipped at room temperature or frozen. In the germline V gene, CDR1 corresponds to SGHTA and CDR2 to FQGNSA. Taken from cysteine to phenylalanine, the CDR3 has 17 residues. This entry keeps only the CDR3 DNA: 51 bases, framed from base 1. V is shortened by 1 base, J by 0 bases, and the region joining them spans 13 bases.

The immunoSEQ Assay, a bias-controlled multiplex PCR, was used to amplify TCRbeta CDR3 regions from genomic DNA. As for how the authors treated the data: The number of nucleated cells in each sample was estimated by amplification of reference gene primers within the assay. Sequence reads were collapsed and filtered to measure the absolute abundance of every unique TCRbeta CDR3 rearrangement. For each sample, productive Simpson clonality was calculated as the square root of Simpson's diversity index over productive rearrangements. TCRdb retrieved this table from immuneACCESS and kept in-frame rearrangements only. Not all clones are present; in checked studies, unresolved V genes account for under half, and no reason is known for the remainder. That table gives V, J and clone size, and the DNA gave D and trimming. In this sample the table shows over 200,000 clones, less than 90% of which occur a single time. 3% to 3.5% of the sample rests with the top ten.

These data originate in a study of blood T cell repertoires in COVID-19 (TCRdb year 2020). Concerning the study at large: For ImmuneRACE Cohort 3, a participant was defined as recovered based on two consecutive negative NP/OP PCR tests, clearance by a healthcare professional, or resolution of symptoms. Samples from collaborators originated in the United States, Italy and Spain and spanned both the acute and convalescent phases of COVID-19. The prospective study material was composed of cDNA or gDNA derived from T cells, B-cell-depleted T cells, or PBMCs. Samples came from the ongoing ImmuneRACE study (first 160 participants) plus 1,254 subjects from 6 global collaborators. Where available, HLA class I and class II types were obtained from metadata supplied by the sample provider rather than from assay-based typing. Subjects who had been exposed to COVID-19, were actively infected with it, or had recovered from it provided the deeply sampled blood TCRbeta repertoires that made up the dataset. The sample metadata nearly always contained a de-identified subject ID, COVID-19 status, age in years and sex. The repertoires were made available in a free public database intended to serve as a resource for research on the immune response to SARS-CoV-2. What the research found in general, with its limitations: The amount of clinical and demographic metadata varied by source and participant and was provided uncurated.

The sequenced sample was PBMCs or T cells enriched from blood (not recorded which). This sequence was found in a woman aged 45-60 years in a cohort exposed to, infected with or recovered from COVID-19 (not recorded which). The sequence links TRBV7-2 to TRBJ1-3, and perhaps TRBD1 as D gene, on 5 matching bases. The CDR3 region has the sequence CASSLVGALNSGNTIYF. The nucleotides read TGTGCCAGCAGCTTAGTAGGGGCCCTCAACTCTGGAAACACCATATATTTT.